The clone carrying this T cell receptor (beta chain) was recorded many times. The antigen is undetermined. One entry per CDR3 protein, called by TCRdb with MiXCR from the RT-PCR reads. The data contain around 480,000 distinct CDR3 sequences, over 9.5% of them seen just once; the ten biggest clones take up approximately 12%. The trim removed 1 base at V and 2 bases at J, leaving 7 bases unmatched. Germline loops: CDR1 MNHEY, CDR2 SVGAGI. The CDR3 runs 17 residues. These data originate in a study of response to subunit inactivated influenza vaccine. Study observations and caveats: Few new T cells, the authors suggested, are recruited by each seasonal influenza vaccination.

This receptor was taken from a man aged 45-65 years who received an inactivated influenza vaccine. This sequence joins TRBV6-5 and TRBJ2-1, with 8 bases identical to TRBD2. The material sequenced was PBMCs from blood, taken roughly 48 days after vaccination. The CDR3 loop is CASSYFSTSVTYNEQFF. CDR3 in DNA: TGTGCCAGCAGTTACTTTTCGACTAGCGTCACCTACAATGAGCAGTTCTTC.